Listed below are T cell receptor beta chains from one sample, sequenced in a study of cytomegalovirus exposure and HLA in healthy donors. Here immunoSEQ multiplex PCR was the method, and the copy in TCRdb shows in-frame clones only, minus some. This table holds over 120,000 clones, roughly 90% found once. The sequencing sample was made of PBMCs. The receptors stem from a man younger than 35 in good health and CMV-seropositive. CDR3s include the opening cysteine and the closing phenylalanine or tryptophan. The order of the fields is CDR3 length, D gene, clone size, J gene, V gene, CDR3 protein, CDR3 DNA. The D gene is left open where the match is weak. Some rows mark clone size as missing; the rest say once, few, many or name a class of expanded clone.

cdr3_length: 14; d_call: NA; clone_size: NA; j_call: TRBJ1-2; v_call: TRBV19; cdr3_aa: CASSTPGGSYGYTF; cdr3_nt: TGTGCCAGTAGTACTCCGGGGGGTTCGTATGGCTACACCTTC
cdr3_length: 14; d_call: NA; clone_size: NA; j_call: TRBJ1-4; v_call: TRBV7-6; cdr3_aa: CASSLGGWNEKLFF; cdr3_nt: TGTGCCAGCAGCTTAGGAGGGTGGAATGAAAAACTGTTTTTT
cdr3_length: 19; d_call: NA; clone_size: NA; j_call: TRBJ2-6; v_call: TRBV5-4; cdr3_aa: CASSPPAQGKRTGANVLTF; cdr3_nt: TGTGCCAGCAGCCCGCCAGCCCAGGGAAAAAGAACTGGGGCCAACGTCCTGACTTTC
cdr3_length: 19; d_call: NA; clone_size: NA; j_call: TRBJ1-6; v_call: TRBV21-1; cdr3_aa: CASSPWDKGNSSYNSPLHF; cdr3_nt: TGTGCCAGCAGCCCTTGGGACAAAGGGAATAGCTCCTATAATTCACCCCTCCACTTT
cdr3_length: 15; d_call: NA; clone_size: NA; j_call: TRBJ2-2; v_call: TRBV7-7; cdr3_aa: CASSLRDTNTGELFF; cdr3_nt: TGTGCTAGCAGCTTAAGGGACACAAACACCGGGGAGCTGTTTTTT
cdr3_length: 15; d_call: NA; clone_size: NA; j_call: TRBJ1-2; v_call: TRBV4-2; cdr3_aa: CASSQGGPTLYGYTF; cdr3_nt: TGTGCCAGCAGCCAAGGAGGGCCGACTTTATATGGCTACACCTTC
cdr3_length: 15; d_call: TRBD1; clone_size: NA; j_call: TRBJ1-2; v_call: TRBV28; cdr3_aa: CASSSAGTGNTGYTF; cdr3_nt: TGTGCCAGCAGCTCTGCGGGGACAGGGAATACTGGCTACACCTTC
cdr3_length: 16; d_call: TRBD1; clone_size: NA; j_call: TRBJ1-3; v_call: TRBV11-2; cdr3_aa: CASSLGRTGTGNTIYF; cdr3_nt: TGTGCCAGCAGCTTAGGTCGGACAGGGACTGGAAACACCATATATTTT
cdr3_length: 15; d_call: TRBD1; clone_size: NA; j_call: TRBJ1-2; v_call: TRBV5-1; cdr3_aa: CASSLEGQGGYGYTF; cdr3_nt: TGCGCCAGCAGTCTCGAAGGACAGGGCGGCTATGGCTACACCTTC
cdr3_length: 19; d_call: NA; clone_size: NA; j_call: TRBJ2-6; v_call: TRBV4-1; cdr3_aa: CASSQVGVSKSSGANVLTF; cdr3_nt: TGCGCCAGCAGCCAAGTAGGGGTTTCGAAGAGCTCTGGGGCCAACGTCCTGACTTTC
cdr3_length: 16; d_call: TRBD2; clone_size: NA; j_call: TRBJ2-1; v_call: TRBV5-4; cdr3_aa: CASSFDAGGSYNEQFF; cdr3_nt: TGTGCCAGCAGCTTCGATGCGGGGGGCTCCTACAATGAGCAGTTCTTC
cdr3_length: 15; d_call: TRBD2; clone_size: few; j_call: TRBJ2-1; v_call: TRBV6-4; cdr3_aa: CASSGRAGPYNEQFF; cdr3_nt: TGTGCCAGCAGTGGAAGAGCGGGGCCCTACAATGAGCAGTTCTTC
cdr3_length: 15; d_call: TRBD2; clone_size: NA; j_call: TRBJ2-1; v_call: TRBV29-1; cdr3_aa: CSVEVGTSGSNEQFF; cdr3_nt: TGCAGCGTTGAAGTTGGGACTAGCGGGAGTAATGAGCAGTTCTTC
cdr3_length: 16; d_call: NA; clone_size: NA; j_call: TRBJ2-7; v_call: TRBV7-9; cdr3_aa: CASSLVFDGGSYEQYF; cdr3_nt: TGTGCCAGCAGCTTAGTATTTGACGGGGGCTCCTACGAGCAGTACTTC
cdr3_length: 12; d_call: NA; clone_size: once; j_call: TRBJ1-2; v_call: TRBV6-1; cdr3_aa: CASGEEVSGYTF; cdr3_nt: TGTGCCAGCGGGGAGGAGGTCTCTGGCTACACCTTC
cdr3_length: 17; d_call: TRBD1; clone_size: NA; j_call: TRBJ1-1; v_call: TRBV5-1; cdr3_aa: CASSLEPTGGLSTEAFF; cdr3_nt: TGCGCCAGCAGCCTGGAACCGACAGGGGGCTTGAGTACTGAAGCTTTCTTT
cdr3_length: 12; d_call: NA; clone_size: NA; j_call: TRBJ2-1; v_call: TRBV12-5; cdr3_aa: CASGLGTVEQFF; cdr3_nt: TGTGCTAGTGGTTTGGGTACGGTTGAGCAGTTCTTC
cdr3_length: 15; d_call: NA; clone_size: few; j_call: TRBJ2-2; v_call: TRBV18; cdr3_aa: CASSQTELNTGELFF; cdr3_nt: TGTGCCAGCTCACAGACAGAGTTAAACACCGGGGAGCTGTTTTTT
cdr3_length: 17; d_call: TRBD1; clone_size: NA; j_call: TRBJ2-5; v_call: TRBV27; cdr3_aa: CASSLLPPGQGGKTQYF; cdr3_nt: TGTGCCAGCAGTCTCCTGCCCCCCGGACAGGGGGGGAAGACCCAGTACTTC
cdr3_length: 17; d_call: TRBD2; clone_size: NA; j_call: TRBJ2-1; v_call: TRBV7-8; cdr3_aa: CASNLRLAGVAYNEQFF; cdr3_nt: TGTGCCAGCAATCTTAGGCTAGCGGGAGTTGCCTACAATGAGCAGTTCTTC
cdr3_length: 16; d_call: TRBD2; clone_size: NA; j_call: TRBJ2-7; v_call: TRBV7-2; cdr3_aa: CASSPGGLAVFYEQYF; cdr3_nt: TGTGCCAGCAGCCCGGGGGGACTAGCGGTATTTTACGAGCAGTACTTC
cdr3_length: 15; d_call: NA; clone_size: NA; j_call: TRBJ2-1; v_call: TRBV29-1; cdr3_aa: CSVEERGRSYNEQFF; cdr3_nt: TGCAGCGTTGAAGAGCGAGGCCGATCCTACAATGAGCAGTTCTTC
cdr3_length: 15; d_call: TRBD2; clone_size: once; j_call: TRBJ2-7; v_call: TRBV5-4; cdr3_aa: CASSAGLAEHYEQYF; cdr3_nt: TGTGCCAGCAGTGCCGGACTAGCGGAACACTACGAGCAGTACTTC
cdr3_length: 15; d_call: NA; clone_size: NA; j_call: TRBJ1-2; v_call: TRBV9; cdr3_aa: CASSVGRSEGYGYTF; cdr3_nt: TGTGCCAGCAGCGTAGGGAGGTCAGAGGGCTATGGCTACACCTTC
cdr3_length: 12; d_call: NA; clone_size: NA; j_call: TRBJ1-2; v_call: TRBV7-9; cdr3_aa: CALQGRGYGYTF; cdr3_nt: TGTGCCCTCCAGGGGAGGGGATATGGCTACACCTTC
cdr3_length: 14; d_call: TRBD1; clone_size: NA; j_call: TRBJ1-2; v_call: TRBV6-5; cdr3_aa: CASAVGTGQGGYTF; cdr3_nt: TGTGCCAGCGCCGTGGGGACAGGGCAAGGCGGCTACACCTTC
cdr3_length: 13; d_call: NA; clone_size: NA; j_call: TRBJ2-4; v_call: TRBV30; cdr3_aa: CDNLGGAKNIQYF; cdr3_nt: TGTGACAACCTTGGGGGGGCCAAAAACATTCAGTACTTC
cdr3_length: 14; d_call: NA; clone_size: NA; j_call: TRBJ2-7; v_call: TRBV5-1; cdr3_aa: CASSLELRSYEQYF; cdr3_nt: TGCGCCAGCAGCTTGGAACTGAGGTCCTACGAGCAGTACTTC
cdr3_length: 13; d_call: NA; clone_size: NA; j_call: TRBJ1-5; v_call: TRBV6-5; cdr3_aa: CASSYSANQPQHF; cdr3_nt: TGTGCCAGCAGTTACTCGGCAAATCAGCCCCAGCATTTT
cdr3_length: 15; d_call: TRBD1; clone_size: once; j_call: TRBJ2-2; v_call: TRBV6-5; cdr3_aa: CASRPTGVNTGELFF; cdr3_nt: TGTGCCAGCAGACCGACAGGGGTCAACACCGGGGAGCTGTTTTTT
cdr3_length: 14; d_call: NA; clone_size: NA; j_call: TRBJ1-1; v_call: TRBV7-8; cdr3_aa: CASSPDRPNTEAFF; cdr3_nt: TGTGCCAGCAGCCCAGACAGACCGAACACTGAAGCTTTCTTT
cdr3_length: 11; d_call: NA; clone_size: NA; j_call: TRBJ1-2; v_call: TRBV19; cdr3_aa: CASGQIVGYTF; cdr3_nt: TGTGCCAGCGGACAGATCGTTGGCTACACCTTC
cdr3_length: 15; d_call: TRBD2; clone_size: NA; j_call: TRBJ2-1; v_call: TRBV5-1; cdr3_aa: CASSSLAGALNEQFF; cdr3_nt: TGCGCCAGCAGCTCACTAGCGGGAGCACTCAATGAGCAGTTCTTC
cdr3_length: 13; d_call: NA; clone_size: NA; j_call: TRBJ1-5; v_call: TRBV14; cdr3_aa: CASSQAGRGPQHF; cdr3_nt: TGTGCCAGCAGCCAAGCAGGAAGGGGGCCCCAGCATTTT
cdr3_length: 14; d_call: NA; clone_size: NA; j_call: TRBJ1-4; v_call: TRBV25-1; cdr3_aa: CASSGGRGFEKLFF; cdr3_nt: TGTGCCAGCAGTGGTGGCAGGGGATTTGAAAAACTGTTTTTT
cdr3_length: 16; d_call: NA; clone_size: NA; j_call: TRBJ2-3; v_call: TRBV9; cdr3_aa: CASSVDTKRVTDTQYF; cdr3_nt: TGTGCCAGCAGCGTAGACACAAAGCGGGTCACAGATACGCAGTATTTT
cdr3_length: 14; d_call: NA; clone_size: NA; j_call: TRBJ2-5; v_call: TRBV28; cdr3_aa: CASTSITGGGTQYF; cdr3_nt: TGTGCCAGCACGTCAATCACAGGGGGGGGGACCCAGTACTTC
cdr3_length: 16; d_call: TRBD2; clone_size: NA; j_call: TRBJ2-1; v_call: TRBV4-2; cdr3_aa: CASSQKTSGRVNEQFF; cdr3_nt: TGTGCCAGCAGCCAAAAGACTAGCGGGAGGGTCAATGAGCAGTTCTTC
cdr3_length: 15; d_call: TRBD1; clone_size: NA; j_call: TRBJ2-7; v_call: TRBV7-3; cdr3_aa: CASSPVSGQLYEQYF; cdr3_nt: TGTGCCAGCAGCCCCGTATCGGGACAGCTCTACGAGCAGTACTTC
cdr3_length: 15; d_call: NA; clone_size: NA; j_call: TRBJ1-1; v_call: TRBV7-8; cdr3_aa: CASSLNSGGDTEAFF; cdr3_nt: TGTGCCAGCAGCTTAAATAGCGGAGGCGACACTGAAGCTTTCTTT
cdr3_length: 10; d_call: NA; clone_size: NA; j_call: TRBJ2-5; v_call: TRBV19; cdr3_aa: CASRKETQYF; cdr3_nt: TGTGCCAGCAGGAAGGAGACCCAGTACTTC
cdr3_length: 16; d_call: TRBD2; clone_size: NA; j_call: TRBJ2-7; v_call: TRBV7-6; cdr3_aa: CASSPLGLAGVYEQYF; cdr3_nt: TGTGCCAGCAGCCCCCTGGGACTAGCGGGAGTCTACGAGCAGTACTTC
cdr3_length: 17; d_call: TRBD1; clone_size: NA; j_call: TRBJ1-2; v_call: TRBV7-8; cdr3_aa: CASSLRRTGGSNYGYTF; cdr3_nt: TGTGCCAGCAGCCTTCGGCGTACAGGGGGCTCTAACTATGGCTACACCTTC
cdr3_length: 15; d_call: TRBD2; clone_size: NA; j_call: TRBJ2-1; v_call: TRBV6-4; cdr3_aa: CASSPTSGGAFEQFF; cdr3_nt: TGTGCCAGCAGCCCTACTAGCGGGGGGGCCTTTGAGCAGTTCTTC
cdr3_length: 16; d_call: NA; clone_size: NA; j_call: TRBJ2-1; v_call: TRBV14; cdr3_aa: CASSSYRGGSYNEQFF; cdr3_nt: TGTGCCAGCAGCTCCTATAGGGGGGGTTCTTACAATGAGCAGTTCTTC
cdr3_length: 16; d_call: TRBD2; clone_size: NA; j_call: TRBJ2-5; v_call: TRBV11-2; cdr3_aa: CASSSSETSAEETQYF; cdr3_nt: TGTGCCAGCAGCTCCTCGGAAACTAGCGCCGAAGAGACCCAGTACTTC